The clone carrying this TCR beta chain showed up just a few times. Antigen: not known. Deletions cut 5 bases from V and 6 bases from J, with 17 bases between. The CDR3 extends over 15 amino acids. Per the germline V gene, CDR1 is SNHLY and CDR2 is FYNNEI. Researchers report immunoSEQ v3.0 was run at survey level. Roughly 35,000-55,000 T-cell genomes per sample were the sequencing target. Measured with immunoSEQ multiplex PCR; TCRdb has only the in-frame clones, and not every one. The sample yields some 17,000 clones, about 81% seen once. The entry originates in a study of long-term antiretroviral therapy in people with HIV. Overall study findings and caveats: Patients on ART gained diversity, which nonetheless stayed below transplant donor controls. Relative to control repertoires, HIV repertoires exhibited narrower CDR3 length ranges.

Sequenced material: unsorted PBMCs, taken 0.1 years after starting antiretroviral therapy. This receptor was identified in a man between 18 and 35 years old with HIV. V usage is TRBV2 and J usage is TRBJ1-5; possibly TRBD1 for D (5 bases). The DNA for the CDR3 is TGTGCCAGCAGTTTAGGACACCTTGGGGGTCAGCCCCAGCATTTT. Protein sequence: CASSLGHLGGQPQHF.